This TCR beta chain was profiled in a study of cytomegalovirus exposure and HLA in healthy donors (dated by TCRdb to 2015 to 2018). Turning to the overall study: According to an earlier analysis of 587 of the donors, about 180 million T cells yielded over 90 million unique TCR beta sequences and about 280 Gb of sequence data. An early release that covered around 590 HLA-typed donors contained approximately 320 gigabases of sequencing data and around 80 million unique TCR sequences. Of the 300 to 500 genotyped donors, more than 75% were placed in the genetic ancestry cluster associated with self-reported Caucasian donors. The study was designed to test whether signatures of past pathogen exposure could be identified by cataloging public T cell receptors. The study profiled the T cell repertoires of more than 500 subjects by immunosequencing and related them to cytomegalovirus serostatus. Besides the first cohort of 500 to 700 subjects, a separate validation cohort made up of 120 or so different subjects was used. To predict cytomegalovirus infection status, the study brought together high-throughput TCR immunosequencing, statistical association of individual TCRs with disease status, and machine learning. In a later analysis, previously published TCR beta repertoires from 666 donors were re-analyzed and high-resolution HLA genotyping was added so that TCR occurrence patterns could be studied. The later analysis used no new phenotypic data to find candidate immune exposures, relying instead on TCR beta sequences and their occurrence across donors. An earlier analysis of 587 of the donors used high-throughput TCR beta sequencing to judge whether each TCR beta V gene segment behaved as functional or pseudogenic. Donor age, sex, ethnicity and CMV serostatus were collected together with the repertoire data. In a later genetic analysis, genome-wide SNP genotypes for about 65% of the roughly 700 donors were used, and that subset was treated as a discovery cohort. All discovery cohort repertoires had been generated on a single sequencing platform. HLA typing included class I and class II loci at four-digit resolution. The number of typed donors differed by locus: roughly 629-640 for A, B, C, DRB1 and DQB1; some 500 for DQA1; 600 to 610 for DPA1; and some 450 for DPB1. Roughly five DR-DQ haplotypes were handled as single units for association and clustering, since linkage in the cohort was strong. Among 300 to 500 genotyped donors of the cohort, an average of approximately 240,000 unique TCR beta nucleotide sequences was sequenced per donor, of which 15% to 20% were non-productive. Overall results and qualifications from the work: Specific HLA alleles were associated with roughly 17,000 TCR beta sequences at a false discovery rate of 0.05 in a later analysis. Roughly uniform sequencing depth across donors was assumed in presence/absence analyses, although this assumption may not hold. Linkage disequilibrium might explain the correlated functional status among segregating V segments, but an unknown experimental factor could not be excluded. Because HLA typing was unavailable for some donors at each locus, only the typed subset was used in association tests. In a later analysis, HLA-associated TCR beta chains showed more clonal expansion and lower generation probabilities than non-associated chains that were equally common. Across donors, most TCR sequences were observed very rarely, whereas some public TCRs were present in many individuals. Strong co-occurrence of HLA alleles, especially DR and DQ, made assigning TCR associations to individual alleles difficult. CMV serostatus was the only immune exposure information available for the cohort. A cluster of highly shared sequence variants was judged likely to represent a technical artifact of the sequencing pipeline. A later analysis reported that several top co-occurrence clusters appeared linked to parvovirus B19, influenza, CMV and Epstein-Barr virus. In vitro tests confirmed that three of the cytomegalovirus-associated TCR beta chains recognize cytomegalovirus antigens. In a later genetic analysis, fewer N-insertions in productive TCRs were reported among donors in an Asian-associated ancestry cluster than the 666-donor mean. A later genetic analysis associated a missense DCLRE1C variant with V-gene and J-gene trimming of TCR beta chains, and an independent cohort replicated the association. The 87-base-pair reads could not distinguish some IMGT-functional V segments, including TRBV6-2 and TRBV6-3, so those segments were excluded. The authors suggested that the approach could potentially be extended to other disease states and immunological phenotypes. The classifier was reported to diagnose cytomegalovirus status with high specificity and sensitivity in both the original and validation cohorts. A further reported finding was that TCR beta sequences accurately predicted the HLA-A and HLA-B alleles for most subjects in the first cohort. In an earlier analysis of 450 to 750 of the donors, most TCR beta V segments appeared in productive rearrangements about 90% or about 30% of the time, broadly matching IMGT annotations. In the study, about 150 TCR beta chains were listed as associated with cytomegalovirus. Only TCR beta chains were sequenced in this cohort, and the absence of alpha or paired-chain data limited detectable features. Because counts were too low, roughly 17 rarely observed V segments, including chromosome 9 orphons, were left out of the earlier analysis of about 620 of the donors. According to a later analysis, TCR association rates differed among HLA loci, with DRB1 alleles showing the most associated TCRs and HLA-C alleles showing the fewest. Most CMV-associated TCR beta chains appeared to be HLA-restricted in a later analysis, and the HLA associations seemed to be driven largely by CMV exposure.

In the case of this clone: The clone's antigen remains unknown. No base quality information exists; no much larger clone differs at one position.

Relative to germline, V is 8 bases shorter and J is 8 bases shorter, with 18 bases between their ends. The germline V gene gives CDR1 as SGHAT and CDR2 as FQNNGV. Taken from cysteine to phenylalanine, the CDR3 has 14 residues. Of all the DNA, just the CDR3 is kept, 42 bases in frame from base 1. The cohort was made up of about 670 healthy bone marrow donors. At the time of sampling, every cohort member was nominally healthy, though immune exposures that went unrecorded were likely present. The donor was CMV seropositive and belonged to the group of some 290 seropositive cohort members. A peripheral blood sample was provided by each donor, and peripheral blood mononuclear cells were used for TCR beta sequencing. The Qiagen DNeasy Blood Extraction Kit was used to extract genomic DNA from the blood cell samples. The library was built by means of the immunoSEQ multiplex PCR assay. For the multiplex PCR, a mixture combining 60 forward primers for TCR Vbeta segments and 13 reverse primers for TCR Jbeta segments was used. Amplification of the CDR3 region of rearranged TCR beta genes was performed with a multiplex PCR assay on genomic DNA. Amplified TCR beta libraries were sequenced as 87-base-pair reads on the Illumina HiSeq System. On the study's bioinformatics: A later analysis counted approximately 76 million unique TCR beta chains across the 666 repertoires, and roughly 11 million of these chains were shared by at least two donors. Raw reads were error-corrected and collapsed into unique sequences by a nearest-neighbor algorithm in which closely related sequences were merged to remove PCR and sequencing errors. CDR3 sequences were aligned to IMGT reference sequences to assign V, D and J gene segments. For a sequence to be retained, a match of at least six nucleotides to both a V gene segment and a J gene segment was required. Rearrangements were classified as productive when the CDR3 lacked stop codons and remained in frame with V and J, and all other rearrangements were classified as non-productive. Following IMGT convention, CDR3 was defined as the stretch from the second conserved V-encoded cysteine up to the conserved J-encoded phenylalanine. The earlier analysis of about 560 of the donors excluded any sequence lacking an unambiguous match to a single V gene segment. An earlier analysis of 587 of the donors classified V segments as functional when productive rearrangements were above 56.7% and as segregating when the standard deviation between donors was above 5%. A statistical classification framework was developed to diagnose cytomegalovirus status using the catalog of TCR beta chain sequences. In a later analysis, V and J genes were assigned by comparing TCR nucleotide sequences against IMGT/GENE-DB human TR gene sequences. The TCRdist pipeline was used in a later analysis to assign CDR3 sequences and most-parsimonious VDJ recombination scenarios. In a later analysis, each TCR beta chain was defined by its CDR3 amino acid sequence together with its V-gene family, and reads without a unique V-gene family were excluded. In a later analysis, fewer than 600 highly shared, low-generation-probability nucleotide sequences were removed to address suspected cross-contamination and a sequencing artifact. In a later analysis, a clonal expansion index was calculated for each public chain from normalized within-repertoire ranks of inferred template counts. In a later analysis, generation probabilities were computed using a VDJ recombination model fitted to out-of-frame rearrangements, and the results were checked against IGoR. Hypergeometric tests were used in a later analysis to score TCR-TCR, TCR-HLA and TCR-CMV co-occurrence, with a repertoire-size bias correction applied to the TCR pairs. To estimate false discovery rates, a later analysis permuted the HLA or CMV assignments 20 times. A later analysis grouped co-occurring TCRs with DBSCAN, adding TCRdist sequence similarity when clustering within HLA-allele-positive subsets. Co-occurrence clustering excluded repertoires with fewer than 30,000 or more than 120,000 public chains, plus five with anomalous nucleotide sharing. TCRdb obtained this table from immuneACCESS and retained in-frame rearrangements with V and J assigned. These tables miss some clones; where compared with another copy, unresolved V genes account for less than half of the shortfall, and the remainder is unexplained. That table is the source of V, J and clone size, and D and trimming were worked out from the DNA. Counted in this sample were some 97,000 clones; around 75% of them appeared once. Clones ranked in the top ten supply over 4% of the sample.

The TCR sequence derives from a woman between 18 and 29 years old in good health and CMV-seropositive. The chain is assembled from TRBV11-2 and TRBJ1-4; the D gene is unclear. The sequencing input was PBMCs. This receptor has the CDR3 CASSSWREREKLFF. In nucleotide form, the sequence is TGTGCCAGCTCAAGCTGGAGGGAGAGAGAAAAACTGTTTTTT. Extended through the reference TRBV11-2 and TRBJ1-4 proteins, this CDR3 yields the full variable domain: EAGVAQSPRYKIIEKRQSVAFWCNPISGHATLYWYQQILGQGPKLLIQFQNNGVVDDSQLPKDRFSAERLKGVDSTLKIQPAKLEDSAVYLCASSSWREREKLFFGSGTQLSVL.